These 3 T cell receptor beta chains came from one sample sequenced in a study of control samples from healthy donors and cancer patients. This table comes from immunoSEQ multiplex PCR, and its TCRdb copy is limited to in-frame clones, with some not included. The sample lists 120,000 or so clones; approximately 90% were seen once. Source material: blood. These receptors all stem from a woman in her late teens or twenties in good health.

CDR3 in amino acids: CASSTPGSSYNSPLHF. The DNA of the CDR3 is TGTGCCAGCAGTACACCAGGGAGCTCCTATAATTCACCCCTCCACTTT. This rearrangement joins TRBV7-2 to TRBJ1-6; tentatively, D is TRBD1 (5 bases). With 6 bases removed from V and 0 bases from J, the gap between germline ends came to 12 bases. The CDR3 loop spans 16 amino acids. Germline CDR1 is SGHTA and CDR2 is FQGNSA.

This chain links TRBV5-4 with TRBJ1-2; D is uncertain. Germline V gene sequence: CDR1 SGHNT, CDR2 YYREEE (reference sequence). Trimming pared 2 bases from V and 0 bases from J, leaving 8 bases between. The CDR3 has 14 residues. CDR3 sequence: CASSFDFTNYGYTF. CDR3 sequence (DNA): TGTGCCAGCAGCTTCGATTTTACTAACTATGGCTACACCTTC.

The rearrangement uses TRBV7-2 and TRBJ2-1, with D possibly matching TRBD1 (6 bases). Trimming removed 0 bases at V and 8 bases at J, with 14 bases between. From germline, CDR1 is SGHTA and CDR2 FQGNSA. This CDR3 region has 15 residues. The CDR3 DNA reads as TGTGCCAGCAGCTTAGCTAGGACAGTCAGCGATGAGCAGTTCTTC. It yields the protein CASSLARTVSDEQFF.